This passage covers 10 T cell receptor beta chains from one sample sequenced in a study of T cell repertoires in cytomegalovirus infection. Antigen specificity for these receptors is unknown. TCRdb used MiXCR to reprocess the reads, holding one entry per CDR3 protein. The sample shows about 830,000 distinct CDR3 sequences, roughly 33% of them seen only once. Material: cultured CD8+ T cells from PBMCs, obtained from culture after CMV antigen stimulation. The receptors were gathered from a human donor in good health (CMV status not recorded). Some clones in this sample may be carry-over from other donors' samples.

This clonotype was counted between two and nine times. The chain links TRBV7-6 to TRBJ1-5; possible D gene TRBD1, 5 bases. CDR3 length equals 15 residues. Trimming shortened V by 6 bases and J by 0 bases, and 12 bases separated the two germline ends. Germline CDR1 is SGHVS and CDR2 is FNYEAQ. For the CDR3, the DNA is TGTGCCAGCAGTCCGGGACGGCTTAGCAATCAGCCCCAGCATTTT. Protein sequence: CASSPGRLSNQPQHF. Variable domain in full (rest from reference TRBV7-6 and TRBJ1-5): GAGVSQSPRYKVTKRGQDVALRCDPISGHVSLYWYRQALGQGPEFLTYFNYEAQQDKSGLPNDRFSAERPEGSISTLTIQRTEQRDSAMYRCASSPGRLSNQPQHFGDGTRLSIL.

This clonotype was counted only a few times. J is TRBJ2-7 and V is TRBV27; the match to TRBD2 covers 11 bases. Germline V gives CDR1 MNHEY, CDR2 SMNVEV (reference sequence). The CDR3 has 15 amino acids. The V gene end was trimmed by 2 bases and the J gene end by 4 bases; junction bases not matched to a gene: 4. The CDR3 is CASSLSTSGGYEQYF. Written as DNA, the CDR3 is TGTGCCAGCAGTTTAAGCACTAGCGGGGGATACGAGCAGTACTTC.

This clonotype has only a few counts. The chain is built from TRBV5-4 and TRBJ1-6; the D gene is possibly TRBD1 (6 bases). The length of the CDR3 is 14 residues. V lost 6 bases to trimming and J lost 6 bases, with 13 bases between them. Germline CDR1 reads SGHNT; CDR2 reads YYREEE (reference sequence). The DNA for the CDR3 is TGTGCCAGCACCCAGGGGCAGGTTAATTCACCCCTCCACTTT. It encodes CASTQGQVNSPLHF.

This clonotype was counted only a few times. The genes are TRBV5-6 and TRBJ2-7; D may match TRBD1 or TRBD2 (6 bases each). Trimming cost V 2 bases and J 7 bases, with 13 bases left between them. The CDR3 extends over 13 amino acids. Germline V lookup: CDR1 SGHDT, CDR2 YYEEEE. The CDR3 DNA reads TGTGCCAGCAGCTTCGCAGGGGCGGGGGAGCAGTACTTC. This encodes CASSFAGAGEQYF.

This clonotype was detected a few times. The genes are TRBV7-9 and TRBJ1-2; a weak D match, TRBD1 (5 bases). The CDR3 extends over 13 amino acids. The V and J ends lost 7 bases and 3 bases respectively, with 12 bases between them. Per germline, CDR1 SEHNR and CDR2 FQNEAQ (reference sequence). CDR3 nucleotide sequence: TGTGCCAGCACCACGAGGGGAGACTATGGCTACACCTTC. Protein sequence: CASTTRGDYGYTF.

The chain combines TRBV29-1 with TRBJ2-2; no firm D call. This CDR3 is 14 amino acids long. The V end lost 4 bases, the J end lost 2 bases, and 11 bases lay between the germline ends. Germline loops: CDR1 SQVTM, CDR2 ANQGSEA. CDR3 nucleotide sequence: TGCAGCGTTGCCGTAAGGACCAACACCGGGGAGCTGTTTTTT. Protein: CSVAVRTNTGELFF.

This clonotype was counted many times. The gene calls are TRBV7-6 and TRBJ1-1; D remains ambiguous. Germline CDR1 reads SGHVS; CDR2 reads FNYEAQ. With 4 bases removed from V and 1 base from J, the gap between germline ends came to 16 bases. The CDR3 is 16 amino acids. Here the CDR3 reads CASSSDYPGKNTEAFF. CDR3 coding DNA: TGTGCCAGCAGCTCGGATTACCCGGGGAAGAACACTGAAGCTTTCTTT.

This clonotype was seen a few times. Germline is not matched at one junction end, which may reflect a read error. The chain employs TRBV7-2 and TRBJ2-1, with 13 bases identical to TRBD2. CDR3 length: 13 amino acids. Germline V lookup: CDR1 SGHTA, CDR2 FQGNSA. The CDR3 nucleotides read TGTGCCAGCAGCTTAACTAGCGGGGGGGCCCGGGTCTTC. Translating gives CASSLTSGGARVF.

This clonotype has more than one count but fewer than ten. The chain carries TRBV7-9 and TRBJ2-5; 8 bases match TRBD1. The junction had 11 bases not matched to a gene; V was cut back by 8 bases and J by 3 bases. Germline V gene sequence: CDR1 SEHNR, CDR2 FQNEAQ (reference sequence). This CDR3 has 15 amino acids. DNA of the CDR3: TGTGCCAGCGGACTACCACAGGGGGGAAAAGAGACCCAGTACTTC. Encoded protein: CASGLPQGGKETQYF.

The chain employs TRBV7-6 and TRBJ2-7; D is possibly TRBD1 (5 bases). CDR3 length: 14 residues. Trimming removed 5 bases from V and 4 bases from J, with 15 bases in between. CDR1 is SGHVS, CDR2 FNYEAQ, per germline. The CDR3 spells CASSLGHGLYEQYF. The CDR3 nucleotides are TGTGCCAGCAGCCTAGGACATGGTCTATACGAGCAGTACTTC.